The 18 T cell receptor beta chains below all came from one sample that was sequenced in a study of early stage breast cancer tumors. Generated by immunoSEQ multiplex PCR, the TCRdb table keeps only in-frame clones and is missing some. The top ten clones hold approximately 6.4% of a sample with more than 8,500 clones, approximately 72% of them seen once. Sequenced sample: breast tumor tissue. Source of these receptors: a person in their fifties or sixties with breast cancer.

The CDR3 DNA follows: TGCGCCAGCAGCTTGATGGCACAGGGTTCGTCCAATGAGCAGTTCTTC. As protein: CASSLMAQGSSNEQFF. This chain links TRBV5-1 with TRBJ2-1; TRBD1 might be the D (6 bases). Germline lookup yields CDR1 SGHRS and CDR2 YFSETQ. The CDR3 covers 16 residues. The germline V and J ends were trimmed by 1 base and 6 bases, with 17 bases remaining between them.

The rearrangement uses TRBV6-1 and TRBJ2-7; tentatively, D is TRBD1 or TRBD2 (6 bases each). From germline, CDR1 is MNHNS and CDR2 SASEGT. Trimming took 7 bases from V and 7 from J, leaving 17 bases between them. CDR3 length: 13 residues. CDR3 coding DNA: TGTGCCAGCATGGAGGGGGGCGTTGGGGAGCAGTACTTC. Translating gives CASMEGGVGEQYF.

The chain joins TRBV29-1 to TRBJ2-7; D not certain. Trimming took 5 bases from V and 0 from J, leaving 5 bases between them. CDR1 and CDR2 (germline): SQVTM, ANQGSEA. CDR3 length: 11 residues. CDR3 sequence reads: CSVSSSYEQYF. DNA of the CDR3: TGCAGCGTTTCGAGCTCCTACGAGCAGTACTTC.

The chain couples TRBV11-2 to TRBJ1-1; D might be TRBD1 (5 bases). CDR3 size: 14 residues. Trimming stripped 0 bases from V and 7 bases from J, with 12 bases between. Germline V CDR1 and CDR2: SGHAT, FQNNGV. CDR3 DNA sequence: TGTGCCAGCAGCTTAGATCAGGGTACAGGTGAAGCTTTCTTT. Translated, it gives CASSLDQGTGEAFF.

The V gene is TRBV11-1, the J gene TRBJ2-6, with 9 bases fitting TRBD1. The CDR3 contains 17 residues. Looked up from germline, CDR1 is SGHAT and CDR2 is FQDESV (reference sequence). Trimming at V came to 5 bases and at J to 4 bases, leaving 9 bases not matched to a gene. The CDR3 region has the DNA TGTGCCAGCAGCCCCTATGGACAGGGGCGCGGGGCCAACGTCCTGACTTTC. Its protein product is CASSPYGQGRGANVLTF.

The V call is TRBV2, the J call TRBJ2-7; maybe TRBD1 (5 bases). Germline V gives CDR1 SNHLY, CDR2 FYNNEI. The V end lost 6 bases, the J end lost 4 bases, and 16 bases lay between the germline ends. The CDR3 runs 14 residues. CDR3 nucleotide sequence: TGTGCCAGCAGCGCTGACAGCCTCGGGTACGAGCAGTACTTC. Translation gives CASSADSLGYEQYF.

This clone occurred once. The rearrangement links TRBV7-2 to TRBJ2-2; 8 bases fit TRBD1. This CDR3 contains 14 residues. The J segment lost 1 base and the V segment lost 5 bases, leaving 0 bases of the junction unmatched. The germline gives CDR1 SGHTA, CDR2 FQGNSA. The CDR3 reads CASSDRGNTGELFF. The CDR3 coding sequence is TGTGCCAGCAGCGACAGGGGGAACACCGGGGAGCTGTTTTTT.

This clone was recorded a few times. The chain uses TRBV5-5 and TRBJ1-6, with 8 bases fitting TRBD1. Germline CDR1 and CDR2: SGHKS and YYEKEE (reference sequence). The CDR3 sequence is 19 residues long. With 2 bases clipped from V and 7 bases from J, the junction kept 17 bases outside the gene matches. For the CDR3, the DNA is TGTGCCAGCAGCTTCTTAGGACAGGGTCCAATTTCCCCAAATTCACCCCTCCACTTT. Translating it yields CASSFLGQGPISPNSPLHF.

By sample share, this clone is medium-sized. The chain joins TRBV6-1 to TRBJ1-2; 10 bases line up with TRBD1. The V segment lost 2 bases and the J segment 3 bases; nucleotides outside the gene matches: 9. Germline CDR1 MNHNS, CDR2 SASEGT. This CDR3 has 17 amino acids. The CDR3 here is CASSEIGWTGGDYGYTF. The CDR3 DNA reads TGTGCCAGCAGTGAAATAGGCTGGACAGGGGGTGACTATGGCTACACCTTC.

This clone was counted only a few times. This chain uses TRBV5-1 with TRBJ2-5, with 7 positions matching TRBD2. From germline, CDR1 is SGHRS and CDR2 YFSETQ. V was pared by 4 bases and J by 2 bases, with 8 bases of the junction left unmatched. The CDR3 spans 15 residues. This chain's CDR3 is CASSPGSSGQETQYF. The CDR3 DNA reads TGCGCCAGCAGCCCGGGCTCTAGCGGACAAGAGACCCAGTACTTC.

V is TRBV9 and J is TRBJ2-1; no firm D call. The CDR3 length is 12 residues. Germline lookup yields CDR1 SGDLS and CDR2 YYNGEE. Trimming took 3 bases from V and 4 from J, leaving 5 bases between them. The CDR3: CASSGLYNEQFF. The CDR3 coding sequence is TGTGCCAGCAGCGGCCTGTACAATGAGCAGTTCTTC.

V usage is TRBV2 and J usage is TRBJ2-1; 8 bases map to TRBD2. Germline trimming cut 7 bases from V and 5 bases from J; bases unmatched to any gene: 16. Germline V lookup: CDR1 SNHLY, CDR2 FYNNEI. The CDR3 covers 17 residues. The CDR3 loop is CASMRESGRVMDNEQFF. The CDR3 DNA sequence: TGTGCCAGCATGAGAGAAAGCGGGAGAGTTATGGACAATGAGCAGTTCTTC. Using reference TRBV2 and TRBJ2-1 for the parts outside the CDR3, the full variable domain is EPEVTQTPSHQVTQMGQEVILRCVPISNHLYFYWYRQILGQKVEFLVSFYNNEISEKSEIFDDQFSVERPDGSNFTLKIRSTKLEDSAMYFCASMRESGRVMDNEQFFGPGTRLTVL.

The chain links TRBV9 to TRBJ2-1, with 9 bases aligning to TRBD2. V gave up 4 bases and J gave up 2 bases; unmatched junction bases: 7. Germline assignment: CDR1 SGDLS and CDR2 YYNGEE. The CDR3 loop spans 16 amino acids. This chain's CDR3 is CASSPRSSGAYNEQFF. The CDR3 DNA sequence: TGTGCCAGCAGCCCCCGGTCTAGCGGGGCCTACAATGAGCAGTTCTTC.

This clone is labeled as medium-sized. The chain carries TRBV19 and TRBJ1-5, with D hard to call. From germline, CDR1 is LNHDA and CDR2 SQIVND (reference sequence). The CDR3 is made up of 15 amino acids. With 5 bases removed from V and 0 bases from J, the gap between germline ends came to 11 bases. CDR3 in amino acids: CASSLQIHSNQPQHF. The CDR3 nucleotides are TGTGCCAGTAGTCTGCAGATCCATAGCAATCAGCCCCAGCATTTT.

DNA for the CDR3: TGTGCCAGCAGTCCGGAGTTCAATGAGCAGTTCTTC. Amino acid sequence: CASSPEFNEQFF. The chain uses TRBV2 and TRBJ2-1; D unclear. The V end lost 5 bases, the J end lost 6 bases, and 8 bases lay between the germline ends. The V gene's germline CDR1 is SNHLY and CDR2 FYNNEI. The CDR3 covers 12 residues.

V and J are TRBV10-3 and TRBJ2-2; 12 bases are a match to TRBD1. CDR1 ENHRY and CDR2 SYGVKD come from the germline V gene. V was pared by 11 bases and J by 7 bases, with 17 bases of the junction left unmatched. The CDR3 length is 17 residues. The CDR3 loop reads CAPEVLEGQGAVGELFF. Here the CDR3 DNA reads TGTGCCCCCGAGGTGCTTGAGGGACAGGGGGCTGTCGGGGAGCTGTTTTTT.

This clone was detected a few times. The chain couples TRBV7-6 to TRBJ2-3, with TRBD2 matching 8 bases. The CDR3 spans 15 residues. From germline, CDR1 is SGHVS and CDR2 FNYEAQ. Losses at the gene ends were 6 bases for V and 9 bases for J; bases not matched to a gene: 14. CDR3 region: CASREGTRTAETQYF. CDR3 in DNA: TGTGCCAGCAGGGAAGGGACTAGAACGGCCGAAACGCAGTATTTT.

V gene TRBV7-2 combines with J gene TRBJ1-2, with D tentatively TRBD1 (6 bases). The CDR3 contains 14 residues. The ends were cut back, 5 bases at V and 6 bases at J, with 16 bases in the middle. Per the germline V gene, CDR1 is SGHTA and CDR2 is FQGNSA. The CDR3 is CASSQSVGGNGYTF. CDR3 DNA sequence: TGTGCCAGCAGCCAATCGGTAGGGGGGAATGGCTACACCTTC.